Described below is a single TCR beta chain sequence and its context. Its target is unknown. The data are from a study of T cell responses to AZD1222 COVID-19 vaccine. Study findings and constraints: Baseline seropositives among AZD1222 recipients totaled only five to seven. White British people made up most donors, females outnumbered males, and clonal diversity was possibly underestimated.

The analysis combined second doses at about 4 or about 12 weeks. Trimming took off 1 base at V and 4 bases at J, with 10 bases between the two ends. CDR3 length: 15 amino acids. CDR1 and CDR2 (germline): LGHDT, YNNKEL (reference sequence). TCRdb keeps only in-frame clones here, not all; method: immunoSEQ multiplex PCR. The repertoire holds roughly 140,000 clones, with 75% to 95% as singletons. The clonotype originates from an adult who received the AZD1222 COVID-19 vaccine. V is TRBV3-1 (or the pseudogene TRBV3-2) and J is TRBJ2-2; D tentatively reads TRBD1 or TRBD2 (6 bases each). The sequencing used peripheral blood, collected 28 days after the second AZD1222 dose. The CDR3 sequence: CASSQGGAGTGELFF. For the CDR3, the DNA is TGTGCCAGCAGCCAAGGGGGGGCTGGCACCGGGGAGCTGTTTTTT.